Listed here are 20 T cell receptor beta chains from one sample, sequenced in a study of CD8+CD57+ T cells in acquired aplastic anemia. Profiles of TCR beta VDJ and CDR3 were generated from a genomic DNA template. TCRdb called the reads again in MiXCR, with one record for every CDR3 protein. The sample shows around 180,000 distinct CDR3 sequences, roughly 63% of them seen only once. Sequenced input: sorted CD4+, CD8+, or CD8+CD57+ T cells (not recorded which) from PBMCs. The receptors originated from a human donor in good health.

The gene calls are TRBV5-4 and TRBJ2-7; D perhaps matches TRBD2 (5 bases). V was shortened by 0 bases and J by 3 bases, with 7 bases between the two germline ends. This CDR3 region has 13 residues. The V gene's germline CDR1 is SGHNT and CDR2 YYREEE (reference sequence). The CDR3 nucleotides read TGTGCCAGCAGCTTGGCGGGGTACTACGAGCAGTACTTC. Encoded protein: CASSLAGYYEQYF.

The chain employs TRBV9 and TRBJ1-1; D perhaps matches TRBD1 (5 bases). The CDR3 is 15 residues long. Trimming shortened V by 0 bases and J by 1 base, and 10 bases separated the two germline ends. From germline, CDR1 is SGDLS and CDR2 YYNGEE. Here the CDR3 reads CASSVDMGENTEAFF. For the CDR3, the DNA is TGTGCCAGCAGCGTAGATATGGGGGAGAACACTGAAGCTTTCTTT.

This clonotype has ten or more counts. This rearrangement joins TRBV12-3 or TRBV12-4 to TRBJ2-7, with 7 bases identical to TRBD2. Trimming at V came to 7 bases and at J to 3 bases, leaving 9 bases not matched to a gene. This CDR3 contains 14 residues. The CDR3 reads CASNSLGGGYEQYF. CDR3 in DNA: TGTGCCAGCAACAGCTTGGGCGGGGGCTACGAGCAGTACTTC.

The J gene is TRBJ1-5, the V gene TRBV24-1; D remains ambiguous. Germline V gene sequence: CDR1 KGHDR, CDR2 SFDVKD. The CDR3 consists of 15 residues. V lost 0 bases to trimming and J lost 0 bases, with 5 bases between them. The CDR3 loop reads CATSDLTVSNQPQHF. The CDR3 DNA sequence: TGTGCCACCAGTGATTTGACGGTTAGCAATCAGCCCCAGCATTTT.

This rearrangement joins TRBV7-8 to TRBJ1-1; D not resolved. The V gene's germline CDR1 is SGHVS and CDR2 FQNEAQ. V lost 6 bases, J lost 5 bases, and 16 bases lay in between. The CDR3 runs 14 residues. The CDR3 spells CASSRVVYDTEAFF. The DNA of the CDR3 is TGTGCCAGCAGTCGGGTCGTTTATGATACTGAAGCTTTCTTT.

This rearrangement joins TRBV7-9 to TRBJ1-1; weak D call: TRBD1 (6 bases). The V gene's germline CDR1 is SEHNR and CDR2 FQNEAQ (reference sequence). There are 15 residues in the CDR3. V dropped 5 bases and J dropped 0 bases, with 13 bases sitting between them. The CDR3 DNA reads TGTGCCAGCAGCGGCCTAGGGGGGCTGAACACTGAAGCTTTCTTT. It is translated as CASSGLGGLNTEAFF. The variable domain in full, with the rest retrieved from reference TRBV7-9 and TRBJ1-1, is DTGVSQNPRHKITKRGQNVTFRCDPISEHNRLYWYRQTLGQGPEFLTYFQNEAQLEKSRLLSDRFSAERPKGSFSTLEIQRTEQGDSAMYLCASSGLGGLNTEAFFGQGTRLTVV.

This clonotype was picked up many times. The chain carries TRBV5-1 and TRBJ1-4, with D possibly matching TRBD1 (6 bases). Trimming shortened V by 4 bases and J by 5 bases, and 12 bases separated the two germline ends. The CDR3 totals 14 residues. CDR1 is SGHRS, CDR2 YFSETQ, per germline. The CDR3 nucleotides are TGCGCCAGCAGCCTCGGGACACTAAATGAAAAACTGTTTTTT. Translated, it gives CASSLGTLNEKLFF.

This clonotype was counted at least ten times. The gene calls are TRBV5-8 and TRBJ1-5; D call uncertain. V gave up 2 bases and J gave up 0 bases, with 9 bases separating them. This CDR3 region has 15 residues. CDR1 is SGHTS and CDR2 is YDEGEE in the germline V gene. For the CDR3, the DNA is TGTGCCAGCAGCTTATCGGGGAATAGCAATCAGCCCCAGCATTTT. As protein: CASSLSGNSNQPQHF. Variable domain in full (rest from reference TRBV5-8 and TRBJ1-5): EAGVTQSPTHLIKTRGQQATLRCSPISGHTSVYWYQQALGLGLQFLLWYDEGEERNRGNFPPRFSGRQFPNYSSELNVNALELEDSALYLCASSLSGNSNQPQHFGDGTRLSIL.

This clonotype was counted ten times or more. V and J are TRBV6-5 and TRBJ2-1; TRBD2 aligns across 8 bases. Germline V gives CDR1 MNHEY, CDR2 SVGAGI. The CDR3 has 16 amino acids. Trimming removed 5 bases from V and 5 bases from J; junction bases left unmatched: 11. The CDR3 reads CASSESVLAGNNEQFF. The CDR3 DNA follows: TGTGCCAGCAGTGAATCCGTTCTAGCGGGTAACAATGAGCAGTTCTTC.

The CDR3 DNA reads as TGTGCCAGCAGCTTAGGCTACAGGGGGAAGAACACTGAAGCTTTCTTT. This sequence encodes CASSLGYRGKNTEAFF. The rearrangement uses TRBV7-2 and TRBJ1-1; TRBD1 matches at 8 bases. There are 16 residues in the CDR3. Germline-derived CDR1 and CDR2 are SGHTA and FQGNSA. Trimming cost V 1 base and J 1 base; bases outside gene matches: 5.

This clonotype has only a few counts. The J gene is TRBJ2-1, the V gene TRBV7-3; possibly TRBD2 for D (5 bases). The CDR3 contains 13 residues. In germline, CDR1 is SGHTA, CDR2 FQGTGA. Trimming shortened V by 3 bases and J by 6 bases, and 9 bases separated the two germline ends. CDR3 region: CASSLAGVNEQFF. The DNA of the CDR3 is TGTGCCAGCAGCTTGGCCGGGGTCAATGAGCAGTTCTTC.

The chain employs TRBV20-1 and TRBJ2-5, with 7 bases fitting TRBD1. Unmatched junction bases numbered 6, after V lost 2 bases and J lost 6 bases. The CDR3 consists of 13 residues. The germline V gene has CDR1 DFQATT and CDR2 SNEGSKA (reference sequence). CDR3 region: CSARLDREKTQYF. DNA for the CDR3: TGCAGTGCTAGACTCGACAGGGAGAAGACCCAGTACTTC.

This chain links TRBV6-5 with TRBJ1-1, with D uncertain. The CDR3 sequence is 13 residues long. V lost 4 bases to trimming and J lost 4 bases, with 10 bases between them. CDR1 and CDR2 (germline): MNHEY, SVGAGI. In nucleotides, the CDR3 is TGTGCCAGCAGTTGGACGGCTGCCACTGAAGCTTTCTTT. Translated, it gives CASSWTAATEAFF.

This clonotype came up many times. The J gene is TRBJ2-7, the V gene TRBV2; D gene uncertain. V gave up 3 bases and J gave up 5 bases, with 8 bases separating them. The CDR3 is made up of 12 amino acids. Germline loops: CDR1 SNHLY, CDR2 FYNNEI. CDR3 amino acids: CASSDLLDEQYF. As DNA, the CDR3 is TGTGCCAGCAGTGACCTACTTGACGAGCAGTACTTC.

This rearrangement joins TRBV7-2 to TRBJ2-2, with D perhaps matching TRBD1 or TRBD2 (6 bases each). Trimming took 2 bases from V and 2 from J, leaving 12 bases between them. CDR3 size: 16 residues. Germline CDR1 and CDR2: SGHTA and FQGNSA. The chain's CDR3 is CASSLQAGGNTGELFF. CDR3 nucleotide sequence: TGTGCCAGCAGCTTACAGGCCGGGGGCAACACCGGGGAGCTGTTTTTT. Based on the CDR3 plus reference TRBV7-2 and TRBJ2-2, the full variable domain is GAGVSQSPSNKVTEKGKDVELRCDPISGHTALYWYRQSLGQGLEFLIYFQGNSAPDKSGLPSDRFSAERTGGSVSTLTIQRTQQEDSAVYLCASSLQAGGNTGELFFGEGSRLTVL.

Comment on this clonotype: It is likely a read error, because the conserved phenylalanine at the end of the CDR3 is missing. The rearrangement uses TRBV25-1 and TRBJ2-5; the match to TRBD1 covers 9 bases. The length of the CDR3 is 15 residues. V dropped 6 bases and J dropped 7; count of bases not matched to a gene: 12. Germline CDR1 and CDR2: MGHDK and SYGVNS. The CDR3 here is CASSLFGTGRGTQYL. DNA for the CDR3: TGTGCCAGCAGCTTATTTGGGACAGGGCGGGGGACCCAGTACCTC.

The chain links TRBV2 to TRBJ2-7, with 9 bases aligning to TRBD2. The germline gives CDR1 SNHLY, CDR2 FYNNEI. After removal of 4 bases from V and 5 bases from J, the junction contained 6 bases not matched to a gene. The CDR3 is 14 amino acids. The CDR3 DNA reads TGTGCCAGCAGTGGGGCGGGAGGGCCTAACGAGCAGTACTTC. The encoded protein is CASSGAGGPNEQYF. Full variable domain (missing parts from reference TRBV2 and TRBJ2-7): EPEVTQTPSHQVTQMGQEVILRCVPISNHLYFYWYRQILGQKVEFLVSFYNNEISEKSEIFDDQFSVERPDGSNFTLKIRSTKLEDSAMYFCASSGAGGPNEQYFGPGTRLTVT.

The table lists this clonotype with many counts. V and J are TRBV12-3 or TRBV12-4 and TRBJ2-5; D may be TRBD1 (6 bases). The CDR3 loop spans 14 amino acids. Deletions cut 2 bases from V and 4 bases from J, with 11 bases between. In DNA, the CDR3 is TGTGCCAGCAGTTTATGGGGCAGGGGAGAGACCCAGTACTTC. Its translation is CASSLWGRGETQYF.

In DNA, the CDR3 is TGTGCCAGCAGCTTATCAGGACGGGGGGGCATCGATACGCAGTATTTT. Encoded protein: CASSLSGRGGIDTQYF. This sequence joins TRBV7-9 and TRBJ2-3; 8 bases fit TRBD2. Looked up from germline, CDR1 is SEHNR and CDR2 is FQNEAQ (reference sequence). The CDR3 has 16 residues. V was pared by 2 bases and J by 6 bases, with 10 bases of the junction left unmatched.

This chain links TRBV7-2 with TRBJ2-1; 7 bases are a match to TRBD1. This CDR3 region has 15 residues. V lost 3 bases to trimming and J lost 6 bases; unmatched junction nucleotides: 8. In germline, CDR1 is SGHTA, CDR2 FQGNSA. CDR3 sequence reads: CASSLSGTVGNEQFF. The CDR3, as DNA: TGTGCCAGCAGCTTGTCTGGGACAGTGGGCAATGAGCAGTTCTTC.